The 10 T cell receptor beta chains listed next were all sequenced from one sample in a study of cytomegalovirus exposure and HLA in healthy donors. In the PCR, 60 Vbeta and 13 Jbeta primers were used. Data came from immunoSEQ multiplex PCR; TCRdb stores just in-frame clones and leaves some out. The sample has more than 95,000 clones; around 80% are singletons. Sequencing was performed on PBMCs. These receptors were obtained from a male donor in good health and CMV-seronegative.

This clone turned up a few times. The V gene is TRBV2, the J gene TRBJ1-1; 7 nucleotides line up with TRBD1. The J segment lost 5 bases and the V segment lost 3 bases, leaving 3 bases of the junction unmatched. This CDR3 has 13 amino acids. Germline V gene sequence: CDR1 SNHLY, CDR2 FYNNEI. The chain's CDR3 is CASSDTGETEAFF. The DNA for the CDR3 is TGTGCCAGCAGTGACACAGGGGAGACTGAAGCTTTCTTT.

DNA of the CDR3: TGTGCCAGCAGGACAACAGGGGGCTACACTGAAGCTTTCTTT. This codes for CASRTTGGYTEAFF. The V and J genes are TRBV6-1 and TRBJ1-1; TRBD1 aligns across 9 bases. The V and J ends lost 6 bases and 3 bases, in that order; junction bases with no gene match: 5. Germline V gives CDR1 MNHNS, CDR2 SASEGT. The CDR3 is 14 amino acids.

Only one count was recorded for this clone. The chain carries TRBV9 and TRBJ2-1; D possibly corresponds to TRBD1 (6 bases). CDR1 is SGDLS and CDR2 is YYNGEE in the germline V gene. With 4 bases removed from V and 3 bases from J, the gap between germline ends came to 14 bases. CDR3 length: 15 residues. CDR3 DNA: TGTGCCAGCAGCCCCCAGGGGAGTTACTACAATGAGCAGTTCTTC. Translating gives CASSPQGSYYNEQFF. The whole variable domain, remainder taken from reference TRBV9 and TRBJ2-1, is DSGVTQTPKHLITATGQRVTLRCSPRSGDLSVYWYQQSLDQGLQFLIQYYNGEERAKGNILERFSAQQFPDLHSELNLSSLELGDSALYFCASSPQGSYYNEQFFGPGTRLTVL.

This clone is medium-sized within its sample. The chain joins TRBV18 to TRBJ1-5, with D unclear. CDR3 length: 13 residues. Germline CDR1 KGHSH, CDR2 LQKENI. Trimming cost V 3 bases and J 4 bases, with 7 bases left between them. CDR3 sequence reads: CASSPEMNQPQHF. CDR3 coding DNA: TGTGCCAGCTCACCCGAGATGAATCAGCCCCAGCATTTT.

The chain uses TRBV15 and TRBJ2-5; 15 bases align to TRBD2. V trimming: 5 bases; J trimming: 1 base; junction bases outside the gene matches: 2. CDR3 size: 16 residues. CDR1 is LNHNV and CDR2 is YYDKDF in the germline V gene (reference sequence). The CDR3 loop reads CATSGGLAGGQETQYF. In DNA, the CDR3 is TGTGCCACCAGCGGGGGACTAGCGGGAGGCCAAGAGACCCAGTACTTC.

This chain uses TRBV7-2 with TRBJ2-7, with TRBD2 matching 8 bases. This CDR3 contains 13 residues. V lost 5 bases to trimming and J lost 7 bases; unmatched junction nucleotides: 7. Germline values: CDR1 SGHTA, CDR2 FQGNSA. DNA for the CDR3: TGTGCCAGCAGCAGTAGCGGGACCGGGGAGCAGTACTTC. It codes for CASSSSGTGEQYF.

This chain uses TRBV18 with TRBJ2-5; no definite D call. Looked up from germline, CDR1 is KGHSH and CDR2 is LQKENI. CDR3 length equals 13 residues. V was shortened by 1 base and J by 2 bases, with 5 bases between the two germline ends. Here the CDR3 reads CASSPQQQETQYF. CDR3 sequence (DNA): TGTGCCAGCTCACCACAACAGCAAGAGACCCAGTACTTC.

The rearrangement links TRBV6-1 to TRBJ2-7; 10 bases agree with TRBD2. This CDR3 spans 15 amino acids. Germline values: CDR1 MNHNS, CDR2 SASEGT. V was clipped by 3 bases and J by 6 bases; unmatched bases: 8. The CDR3 here is CASSDSSGSWGEQYF. The CDR3 DNA sequence: TGTGCCAGCAGTGACTCTAGCGGGAGTTGGGGCGAGCAGTACTTC.

The chain joins TRBV7-8 to TRBJ2-3; TRBD2 matches 9 bases. From germline, CDR1 is SGHVS and CDR2 FQNEAQ. With V trimmed by 5 bases and J by 0 bases, 6 bases remained unmatched. The CDR3 totals 16 residues. CDR3 residues: CASSAPSGISTDTQYF. CDR3 sequence (DNA): TGTGCCAGCAGCGCCCCTAGCGGGATCAGCACAGATACGCAGTATTTT. Supplemented by reference TRBV7-8 and TRBJ2-3, the full variable domain reads GAGVSQSPRYKVAKRGQDVALRCDPISGHVSLFWYQQALGQGPEFLTYFQNEAQLDKSGLPSDRFFAERPEGSVSTLKIQRTQQEDSAVYLCASSAPSGISTDTQYFGPGTRLTVL.

Note on this clone: One end of the junction varies from germline; a read error may be responsible. The V gene is TRBV11-2, the J gene TRBJ2-7; 9 bases are shared with TRBD1. The CDR3 sequence is 14 residues long. CDR1 is SGHAT and CDR2 is FQNNGV in the germline V gene. CDR3 sequence reads: CASSPPRDRDERYF. CDR3 nucleotides: TGTGCCAGCAGCCCCCCCCGGGACAGGGACGAGCGGTACTTC.